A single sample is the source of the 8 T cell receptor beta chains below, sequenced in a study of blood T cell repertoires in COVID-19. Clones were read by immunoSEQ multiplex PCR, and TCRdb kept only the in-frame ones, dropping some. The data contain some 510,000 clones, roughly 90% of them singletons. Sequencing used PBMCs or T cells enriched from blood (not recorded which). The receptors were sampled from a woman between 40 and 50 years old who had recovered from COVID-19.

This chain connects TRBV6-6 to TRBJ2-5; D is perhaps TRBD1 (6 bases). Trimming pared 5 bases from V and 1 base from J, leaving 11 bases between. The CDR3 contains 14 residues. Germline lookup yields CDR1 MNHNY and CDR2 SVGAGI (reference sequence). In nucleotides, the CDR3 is TGTGCCAGCAGTCGTACAGGGATCCAAGAGACCCAGTACTTC. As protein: CASSRTGIQETQYF.

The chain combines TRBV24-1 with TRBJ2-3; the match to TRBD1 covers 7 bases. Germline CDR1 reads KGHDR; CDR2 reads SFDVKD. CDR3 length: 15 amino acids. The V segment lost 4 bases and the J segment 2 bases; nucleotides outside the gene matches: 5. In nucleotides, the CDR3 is TGTGCCACCAGTGACGGGGACAGTGTCACAGATACGCAGTATTTT. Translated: CATSDGDSVTDTQYF.

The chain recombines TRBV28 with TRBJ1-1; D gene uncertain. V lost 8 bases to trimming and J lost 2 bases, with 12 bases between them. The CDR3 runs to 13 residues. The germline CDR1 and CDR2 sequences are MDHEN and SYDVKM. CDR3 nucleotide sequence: TGTGCCAGCTTCGGAGGTCCTAACACTGAAGCTTTCTTT. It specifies CASFGGPNTEAFF. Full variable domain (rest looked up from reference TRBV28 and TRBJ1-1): DVKVTQSSRYLVKRTGEKVFLECVQDMDHENMFWYRQDPGLGLRLIYFSYDVKMKEKGDIPEGYSVSREKKERFSLILESASTNQTSMYLCASFGGPNTEAFFGQGTRLTVV.

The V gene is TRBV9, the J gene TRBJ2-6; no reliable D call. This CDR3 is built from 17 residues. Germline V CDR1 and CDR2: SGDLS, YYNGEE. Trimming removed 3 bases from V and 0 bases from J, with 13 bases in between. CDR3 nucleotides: TGTGCCAGCAGCGAAACTCCCAATGACTCTGGGGCCAACGTCCTGACTTTC. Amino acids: CASSETPNDSGANVLTF.

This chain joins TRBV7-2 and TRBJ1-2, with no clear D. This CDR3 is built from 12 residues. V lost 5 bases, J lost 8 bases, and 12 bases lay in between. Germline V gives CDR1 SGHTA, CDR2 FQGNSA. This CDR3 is CASSPLRGGYTF. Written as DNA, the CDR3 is TGTGCCAGCAGCCCTCTGAGAGGCGGCTACACCTTC.

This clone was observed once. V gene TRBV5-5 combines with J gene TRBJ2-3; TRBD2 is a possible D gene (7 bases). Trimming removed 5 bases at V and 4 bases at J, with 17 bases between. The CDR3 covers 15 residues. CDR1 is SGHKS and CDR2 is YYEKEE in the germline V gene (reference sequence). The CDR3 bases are TGTGCCAGCAGACCCGGGGGCGGGAGTGCAGATACGCAGTATTTT. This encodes CASRPGGGSADTQYF.

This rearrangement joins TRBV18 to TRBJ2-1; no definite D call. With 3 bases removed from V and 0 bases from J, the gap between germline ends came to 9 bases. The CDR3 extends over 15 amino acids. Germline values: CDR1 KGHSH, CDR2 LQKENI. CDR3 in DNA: TGTGCCAGCTCACCCGAACAGCACTCCTACAATGAGCAGTTCTTC. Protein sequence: CASSPEQHSYNEQFF.

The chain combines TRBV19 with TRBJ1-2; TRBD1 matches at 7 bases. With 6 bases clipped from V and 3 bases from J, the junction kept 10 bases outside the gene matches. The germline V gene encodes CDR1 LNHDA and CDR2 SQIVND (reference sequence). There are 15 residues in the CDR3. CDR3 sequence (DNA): TGTGCCAGTAGCCTTCCGGGACAGCATGACTATGGCTACACCTTC. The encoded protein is CASSLPGQHDYGYTF.